This TCR beta chain came from a study of blood T cell repertoires in COVID-19. At the level of the study: PBMCs, B-cell-depleted T cells, or T cells were the source of the cDNA or gDNA that made up the material.

Seattle cases were enrolled at active infection and followed longitudinally. V shed 3 bases and J shed 1 base, with 12 bases lying between them. There are 14 residues in the CDR3. Germline values: CDR1 SQVTM, CDR2 ANQGSEA. Assay: immunoSEQ multiplex PCR; the TCRdb copy retains only in-frame clones and omits some. The data hold 200,000 to 250,000 clones, with roughly 80% observed a single time. This clone was detected only a few times. This receptor was identified in a woman aged 80 or over with COVID-19, enrolled during active disease. J is TRBJ1-1 and V is TRBV29-1; D is undetermined. Sequenced input: peripheral blood. CDR3 sequence (DNA): TGCAGCGTTGATCGGGGTGGAAAGAACACTGAAGCTTTCTTT. Its translation: CSVDRGGKNTEAFF.